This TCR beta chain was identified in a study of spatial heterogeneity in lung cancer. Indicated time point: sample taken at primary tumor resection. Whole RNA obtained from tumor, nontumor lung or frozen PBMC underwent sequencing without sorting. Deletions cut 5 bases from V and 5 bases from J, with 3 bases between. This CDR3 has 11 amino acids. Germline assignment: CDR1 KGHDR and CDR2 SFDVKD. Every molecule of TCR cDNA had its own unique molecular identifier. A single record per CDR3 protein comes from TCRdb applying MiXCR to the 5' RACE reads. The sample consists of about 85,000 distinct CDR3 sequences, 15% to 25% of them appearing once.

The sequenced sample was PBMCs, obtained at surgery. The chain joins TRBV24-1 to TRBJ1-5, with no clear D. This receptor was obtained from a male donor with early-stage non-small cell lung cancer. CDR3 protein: CATSVHQPQHF. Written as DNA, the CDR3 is TGTGCCACCAGTGTACATCAGCCCCAGCATTTT.